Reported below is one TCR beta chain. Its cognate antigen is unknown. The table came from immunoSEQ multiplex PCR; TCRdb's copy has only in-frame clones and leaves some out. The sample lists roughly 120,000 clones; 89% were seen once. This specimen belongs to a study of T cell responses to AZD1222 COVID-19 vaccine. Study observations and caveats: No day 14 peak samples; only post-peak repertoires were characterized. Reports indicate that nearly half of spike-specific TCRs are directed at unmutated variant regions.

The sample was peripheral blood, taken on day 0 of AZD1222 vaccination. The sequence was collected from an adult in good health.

The CDR3 is CSAQEGEKLFF. DNA for the CDR3: TGCAGCGCCCAAGAAGGTGAAAAACTGTTTTTT. The chain has TRBV29-1 and TRBJ1-4; no firm D call. Between the trimmed V and J ends, which lost 7 bases and 7 bases, there was a span of 10 bases. Germline loops: CDR1 SQVTM, CDR2 ANQGSEA. The CDR3 spans 11 residues.